The clone carrying this T cell receptor beta chain came up many times. This record comes from a study of blood T cell repertoires in COVID-19. Study in general: Samples of COVID-19 (acute and convalescent) were obtained from the United States, Italy and Spain. PBMCs, B-cell-depleted T cells, or T cells provided the cDNA or gDNA that made up the material.

The authors' processing: The assay estimated nucleated cells by amplifying reference gene primers. Produced via immunoSEQ multiplex PCR; TCRdb's table is partial and in-frame only. V and J calls and clone size are copied from that table; D and trimming were computed from the DNA. The table records about 87,000 clones, about 83% of them present only once. This CDR3 has 17 amino acids. The junction had 7 bases not matched to a gene; V was cut back by 4 bases and J by 2 bases. Germline-derived CDR1 and CDR2 are SGHTA and FQGNSA. The source is a human donor in a cohort sampled during active COVID-19. Sequences were obtained from peripheral blood. V and J are TRBV7-2 and TRBJ2-2; 10 nucleotides agree with TRBD1. CDR3 residues: CASSSTGTGANTGELFF. The CDR3 DNA is TGTGCCAGCAGCTCCACGGGGACAGGGGCCAACACCGGGGAGCTGTTTTTT. Looking up the rest from reference TRBV7-2 and TRBJ2-2 gives the full variable domain: GAGVSQSPSNKVTEKGKDVELRCDPISGHTALYWYRQSLGQGLEFLIYFQGNSAPDKSGLPSDRFSAERTGGSVSTLTIQRTQQEDSAVYLCASSSTGTGANTGELFFGEGSRLTVL.